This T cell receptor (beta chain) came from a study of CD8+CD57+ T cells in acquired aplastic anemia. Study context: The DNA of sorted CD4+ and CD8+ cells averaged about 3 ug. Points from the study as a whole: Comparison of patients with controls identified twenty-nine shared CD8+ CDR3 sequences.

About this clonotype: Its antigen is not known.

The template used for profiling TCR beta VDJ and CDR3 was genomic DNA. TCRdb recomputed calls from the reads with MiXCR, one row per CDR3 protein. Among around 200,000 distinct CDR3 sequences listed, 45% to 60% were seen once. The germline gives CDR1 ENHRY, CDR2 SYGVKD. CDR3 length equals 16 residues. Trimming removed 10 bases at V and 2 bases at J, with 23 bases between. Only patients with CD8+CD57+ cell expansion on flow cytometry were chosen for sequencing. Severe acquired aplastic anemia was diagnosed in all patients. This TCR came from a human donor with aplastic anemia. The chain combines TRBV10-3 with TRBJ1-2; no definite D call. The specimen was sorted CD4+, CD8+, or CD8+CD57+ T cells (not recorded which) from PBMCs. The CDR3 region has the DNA TGTGCCACCGCAAAGAGATGGGGTAACGGGAACTATGGCTACACCTTC. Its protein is CATAKRWGNGNYGYTF.